This TCR beta chain came from a study of graft-versus-host responses after intestinal transplantation. The study's findings and limits: Across patients carrying graft-donor T cell macrochimerism, allografts held high graft-versus-host to host-versus-graft clonal ratios. Peak circulating GvH clone levels tracked with early post-transplant HvG declines.

The CDR3 consists of 13 residues. CDR1 and CDR2 from the germline V gene are GTSNPN and SVGIG (reference sequence). V lost 2 bases to trimming and J lost 2 bases, with 10 bases between them. This clone was detected a few times. No antigen is known for it. Some clones are missing from TCRdb's copy, which holds only in-frame ones; the method was immunoSEQ multiplex PCR. The top ten hold approximately 0.19% of the sample, which has tens of thousands of clones, 94% seen once. Sequenced material: unstimulated CD4+ T cells sorted from spleen or lymph node cells, taken before transplant. The chain employs TRBV30 and TRBJ2-7; D is ambiguous. The sequence was collected from a human donor who was the organ donor for an intestinal transplant. CDR3 protein: CAWSRENTYEQYF. In DNA, the CDR3 is TGTGCCTGGAGTCGCGAGAATACCTACGAGCAGTACTTC.